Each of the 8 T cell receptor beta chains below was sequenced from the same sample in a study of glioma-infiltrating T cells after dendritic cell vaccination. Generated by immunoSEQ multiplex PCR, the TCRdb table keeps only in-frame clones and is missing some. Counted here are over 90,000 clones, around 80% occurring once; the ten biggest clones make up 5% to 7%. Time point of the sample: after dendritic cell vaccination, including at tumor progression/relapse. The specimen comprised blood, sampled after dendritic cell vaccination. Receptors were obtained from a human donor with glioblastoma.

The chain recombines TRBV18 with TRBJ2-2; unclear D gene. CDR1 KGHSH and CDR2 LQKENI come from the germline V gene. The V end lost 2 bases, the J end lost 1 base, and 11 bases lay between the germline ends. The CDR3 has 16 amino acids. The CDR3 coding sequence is TGTGCCAGCTCACCAGAGCGACTCCAGAACACCGGGGAGCTGTTTTTT. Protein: CASSPERLQNTGELFF.

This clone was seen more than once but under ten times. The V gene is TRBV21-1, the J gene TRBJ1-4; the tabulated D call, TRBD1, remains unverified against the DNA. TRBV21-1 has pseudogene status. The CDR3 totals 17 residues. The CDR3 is CASSTSAQGAPNEKLFF. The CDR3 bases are TGTGCCAGCAGCACTTCAGCCCAGGGGGCGCCTAATGAAAAACTGTTTTTT.

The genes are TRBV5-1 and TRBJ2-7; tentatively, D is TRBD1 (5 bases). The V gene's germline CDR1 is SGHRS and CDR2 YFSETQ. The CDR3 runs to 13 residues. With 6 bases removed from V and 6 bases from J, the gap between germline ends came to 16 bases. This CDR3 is CASTTTQGGEQYF. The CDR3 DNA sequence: TGCGCCAGCACCACTACCCAGGGCGGCGAGCAGTACTTC.

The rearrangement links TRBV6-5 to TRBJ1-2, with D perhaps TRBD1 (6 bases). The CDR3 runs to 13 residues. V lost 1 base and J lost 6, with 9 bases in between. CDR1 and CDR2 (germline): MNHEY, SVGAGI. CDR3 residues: CASSYWTVDGYTF. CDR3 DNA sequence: TGTGCCAGCAGTTACTGGACAGTGGATGGCTACACCTTC.

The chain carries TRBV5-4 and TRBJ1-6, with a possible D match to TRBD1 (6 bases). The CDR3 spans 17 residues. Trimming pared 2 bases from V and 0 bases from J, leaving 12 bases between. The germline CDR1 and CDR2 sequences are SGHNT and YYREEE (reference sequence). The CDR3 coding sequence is TGTGCCAGCAGCTTTACCACAGGGAGCTCCTATAATTCACCCCTCCACTTT. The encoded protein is CASSFTTGSSYNSPLHF.

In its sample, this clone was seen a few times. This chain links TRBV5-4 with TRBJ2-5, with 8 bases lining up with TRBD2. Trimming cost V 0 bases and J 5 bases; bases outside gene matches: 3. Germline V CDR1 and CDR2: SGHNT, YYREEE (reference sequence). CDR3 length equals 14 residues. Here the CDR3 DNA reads TGTGCCAGCAGCTTGGGACTAGCGCTTGAGACCCAGTACTTC. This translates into CASSLGLALETQYF. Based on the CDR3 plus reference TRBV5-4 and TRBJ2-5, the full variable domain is ETGVTQSPTHLIKTRGQQVTLRCSSQSGHNTVSWYQQALGQGPQFIFQYYREEENGRGNFPPRFSGLQFPNYSSELNVNALELDDSALYLCASSLGLALETQYFGPGTRLLVL.

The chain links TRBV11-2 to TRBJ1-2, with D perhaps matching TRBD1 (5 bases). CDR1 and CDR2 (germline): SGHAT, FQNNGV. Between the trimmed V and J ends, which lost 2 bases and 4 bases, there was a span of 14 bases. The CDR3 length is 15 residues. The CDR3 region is CASSLWPGWAYGYTF. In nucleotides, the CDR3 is TGTGCCAGCAGCTTATGGCCAGGGTGGGCCTATGGCTACACCTTC.

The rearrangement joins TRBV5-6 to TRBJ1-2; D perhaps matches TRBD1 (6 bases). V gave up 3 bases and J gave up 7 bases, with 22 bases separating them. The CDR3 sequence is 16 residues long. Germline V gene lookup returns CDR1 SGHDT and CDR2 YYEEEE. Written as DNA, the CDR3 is TGTGCCAGCAGCTCTACCGGGGGGCAGGGCCTACGTGGCTACACCTTC. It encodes CASSSTGGQGLRGYTF.